This TCR beta chain was recorded in a study of control samples from healthy donors and cancer patients. Assay used: immunoSEQ multiplex PCR; TCRdb lists only in-frame clones, some missing. The sample carries about 410,000 clones, 75% to 95% recorded once. The CDR3 contains 15 residues. Trimming pared 0 bases from V and 3 bases from J, leaving 13 bases between. Germline V gene data show CDR1 as SGHTS and CDR2 as YDEGEE. The chain employs TRBV5-8 and TRBJ2-7, with D tentatively TRBD1 or TRBD2 (5 bases each). Sequenced material: PBMCs. The receptor comes from a man aged 40-55 years with head and neck cancer. The CDR3 region has the DNA TGTGCCAGCAGCTTGGTAGTGGGACGGATCTACGAGCAGTACTTC. It encodes CASSLVVGRIYEQYF.